A single sample gave rise to the 7 T cell receptor beta chains below, sequenced in a study of T cell responses to AZD1222 COVID-19 vaccine. TCRdb's table, derived via immunoSEQ multiplex PCR, lists solely in-frame clones and lacks some. The sample lists about 97,000 clones, about 89% seen once, with 6% to 8% in the top ten. The sample consisted of peripheral blood, taken on day 0 of AZD1222 vaccination. The receptors were gathered from an adult in good health.

The gene calls are TRBV5-1 and TRBJ2-3; a possible D gene is TRBD2 (5 bases). This CDR3 is 14 amino acids long. Between the trimmed V and J ends, which lost 0 bases and 9 bases, there was a span of 14 bases. CDR1 is SGHRS and CDR2 is YFSETQ in the germline V gene. In nucleotides, the CDR3 is TGCGCCAGCAGCTTGGCCTTGGGGTCGGGGACGCAGTATTTT. Encoded protein: CASSLALGSGTQYF.

The J gene is TRBJ2-7, the V gene TRBV3-1 (or the pseudogene TRBV3-2); 11 positions match TRBD1. In germline, CDR1 is LGHDT, CDR2 YNNKEL (reference sequence). With V trimmed by 3 bases and J by 6 bases, 10 bases remained unmatched. The CDR3 length is 16 residues. The CDR3 region is CASSHLGTGGVGEQYF. As DNA, the CDR3 is TGTGCCAGCAGCCACCTAGGGACAGGGGGTGTGGGCGAGCAGTACTTC.

This clone was recorded only once. CDR3 in amino acids: CATSVQGGTGELFF. DNA for the CDR3: TGTGCCACCAGTGTACAGGGAGGCACCGGGGAGCTGTTTTTT. The gene calls are TRBV24-1 and TRBJ2-2; D may match TRBD1 or TRBD2 (6 bases each). CDR3 length: 14 amino acids. Trimming left V 5 bases short and J 4 bases short, with 10 bases between. Germline CDR1 reads KGHDR; CDR2 reads SFDVKD.

The count of this clone is one. V and J are TRBV7-3 and TRBJ2-2, with D tentatively TRBD1 (5 bases). The germline CDR1 and CDR2 sequences are SGHTA and FQGTGA. Trimming removed 5 bases from V and 5 bases from J, with 9 bases in between. This CDR3 has 13 residues. CDR3 amino acids: CASSLQGTGELFF. CDR3 DNA sequence: TGTGCCAGCAGCCTCCAGGGTACCGGGGAGCTGTTTTTT.

This clone is a singleton in its sample. V and J are TRBV7-2 and TRBJ1-2, with 8 bases aligning to TRBD1. CDR3 size: 16 residues. V was clipped by 0 bases and J by 3 bases; unmatched bases: 6. The germline V gene encodes CDR1 SGHTA and CDR2 FQGNSA. The CDR3 sequence is CASSLARTGGYYGYTF. In nucleotides, the CDR3 is TGTGCCAGCAGCTTAGCGAGAACAGGGGGTTACTATGGCTACACCTTC.

V gene TRBV10-3 combines with J gene TRBJ2-1; D tentatively reads TRBD1 or TRBD2 (6 bases each). V dropped 6 bases and J dropped 3 bases, with 9 bases sitting between them. Germline lookup yields CDR1 ENHRY and CDR2 SYGVKD. CDR3 length equals 13 residues. The CDR3 DNA is TGTGCCATCAGCAGGGGAGGCTACAATGAGCAGTTCTTC. This sequence encodes CAISRGGYNEQFF.

The CDR3 DNA is TGTGCCAGCAGCAGTGGACAGATCTATGGCTACACCTTC. This sequence encodes CASSSGQIYGYTF. The chain employs TRBV5-6 and TRBJ1-2, with a possible D match to TRBD1 (6 bases). The V and J ends lost 4 bases and 4 bases respectively, with 11 bases between them. CDR3 length equals 13 residues. The V gene's germline CDR1 is SGHDT and CDR2 YYEEEE.